The 9 T cell receptor beta chains listed next were all sequenced from one sample in a study of blood T cell repertoires in COVID-19 (TCRdb year 2020). To prepare the library, the immunoSEQ multiplex PCR assay was applied. TCRdb took this table from immuneACCESS and kept in-frame rearrangements with V and J called. Such tables lack part of the clones; where checked against another copy, unresolved V genes explain under half of the gap, and the rest is unexplained. The sample contains a few hundred thousand clones, roughly 91% of them found a single time. The top ten hold approximately 12% of the sample. Sample: peripheral blood. These receptors all stem from a woman aged 25 to 45 with COVID-19, enrolled during active disease.

The chain employs TRBV3-1 (or the pseudogene TRBV3-2) and TRBJ1-2, with D uncertain. The CDR3 spans 11 residues. Deletions cut 1 base from V and 8 bases from J, with 5 bases between. Per the germline V gene, CDR1 is LGHDT and CDR2 is YNNKEL (reference sequence). CDR3 bases: TGTGCCAGCAGCCAAGGAGGAGGCTACACCTTC. This codes for CASSQGGGYTF.

This clone was seen more than once but under ten times. This chain connects TRBV2 to TRBJ1-2, with D maybe TRBD1 (5 bases). Germline V gives CDR1 SNHLY, CDR2 FYNNEI. Trimming removed 9 bases at V and 2 bases at J, with 16 bases between. There are 14 residues in the CDR3. CDR3 sequence: CASKLDSLNYGYTF. As DNA, the CDR3 is TGTGCCAGTAAACTCGACAGCTTAAACTATGGCTACACCTTC.

This clone was seen a handful of times. The chain employs TRBV7-2 and TRBJ1-2; 8 bases line up with TRBD1. Germline CDR1 and CDR2: SGHTA and FQGNSA. The CDR3 has 15 residues. V shed 5 bases, J shed 7 bases, and the junction held 12 bases outside the gene matches. In nucleotides, the CDR3 is TGTGCCAGCAGCCTTTCTGGGGACAGGAATGGTGGCTACACCTTC. Amino acid sequence: CASSLSGDRNGGYTF.

This chain connects TRBV25-1 to TRBJ1-5; no firm D call. This CDR3 has 15 residues. V gave up 3 bases and J gave up 2 bases, with 11 bases separating them. Per germline, CDR1 MGHDK and CDR2 SYGVNS. The CDR3 loop reads CASSDWQAGNQPQHF. The CDR3 DNA reads as TGTGCCAGCAGTGACTGGCAGGCAGGCAATCAGCCCCAGCATTTT.

Remarks on this clone: The junction shows a germline mismatch at one end, possibly a read error. J is TRBJ1-2 and V is TRBV19; possibly TRBD1 for D (5 bases). This CDR3 contains 13 residues. Germline V gives CDR1 LNHDA, CDR2 SQIVND (reference sequence). CDR3 sequence reads: CASSIVGTSGCTF. CDR3 coding DNA: TGTGCCAGTAGTATAGTAGGGACTTCTGGCTGCACCTTC.

J is TRBJ2-7 and V is TRBV12-5; tentative D call: TRBD2 (6 bases). V gave up 6 bases and J gave up 0 bases, with 21 bases separating them. CDR3 length: 17 amino acids. Germline V gives CDR1 LGHNT, CDR2 FRNRAP. The CDR3 region has the DNA TGTGCTAGTGGGTGGGGACTCGGGAAGCCGAGCTCCTACGAGCAGTACTTC. Translating it yields CASGWGLGKPSSYEQYF.

The gene calls are TRBV19 and TRBJ2-1; 14 positions agree with TRBD2. This CDR3 is 15 amino acids long. Germline V gene data show CDR1 as LNHDA and CDR2 as SQIVND (reference sequence). V was pared by 5 bases and J by 8 bases, with 5 bases of the junction left unmatched. DNA for the CDR3: TGTGCCAGTAGTTTACGACTAGCGGGGGGGCATGAGCAGTTCTTC. Protein sequence: CASSLRLAGGHEQFF.

This chain joins TRBV6-1 and TRBJ1-6, with D perhaps TRBD1 (6 bases). Trimming cost V 4 bases and J 9 bases, with 19 bases left between them. Germline CDR1 is MNHNS and CDR2 is SASEGT. This CDR3 has 16 amino acids. CDR3 sequence reads: CASSVGHPSLGSPLHF. CDR3 in DNA: TGTGCCAGCAGTGTGGGACATCCGTCCCTAGGTTCACCCCTCCACTTT.

The genes are TRBV7-9 and TRBJ1-1, with TRBD1 matching over 7 bases. The germline V gene has CDR1 SEHNR and CDR2 FQNEAQ (reference sequence). This CDR3 contains 13 residues. J lost 5 bases, V lost 6 bases, and 6 bases had no gene match. This CDR3 is CASRPTGETEAFF. The DNA for the CDR3 is TGTGCCAGCAGACCTACAGGGGAGACTGAAGCTTTCTTT.